The rows below give T cell receptor beta chains drawn from one sample of a study of T cell changes during pregnancy in multiple sclerosis. Generated by immunoSEQ multiplex PCR, the TCRdb table keeps only in-frame clones and is missing some. The table records about 60,000 clones, roughly nine tenths of them present only once. The sequenced sample was CD4+ T cells from peripheral blood mononuclear cells, obtained in the first trimester of pregnancy. All receptors derive from a female donor with multiple sclerosis, enrolled in a pregnancy study. Both conserved end residues are part of each CDR3. The D gene is left open where the match is weak.

len: 14
d_gene: -
j_gene: TRBJ2-7
v_gene: TRBV2
CDR3aa: CASSGRGHSYEQYF
CDR3nt: TGTGCCAGCAGTGGCCGGGGACACTCCTACGAGCAGTACTTC

len: 14
d_gene: -
j_gene: TRBJ2-2
v_gene: TRBV4-3
CDR3aa: CASSQDYRTGELFF
CDR3nt: TGCGCCAGCAGCCAAGATTATCGCACCGGGGAGCTGTTTTTT

len: 14
d_gene: -
j_gene: TRBJ2-7
v_gene: TRBV7-2
CDR3aa: CASSFQRTTYEQYF
CDR3nt: TGTGCCAGCAGCTTCCAGCGAACTACCTACGAGCAGTACTTC

len: 18
d_gene: -
j_gene: TRBJ1-6
v_gene: TRBV21-1
CDR3aa: CASSKEGTGTAYNSPLHF
CDR3nt: TGTGCCAGCAGCAAAGAAGGGACAGGGACCGCCTATAATTCACCCCTCCACTTT

len: 13
d_gene: TRBD1
j_gene: TRBJ2-5
v_gene: TRBV11-2
CDR3aa: CASSPGQVLTQYF
CDR3nt: TGTGCCAGCAGCCCGGGACAGGTTTTGACCCAGTACTTC

len: 12
d_gene: TRBD1
j_gene: TRBJ1-2
v_gene: TRBV19
CDR3aa: CARGQGSRGYTF
CDR3nt: TGTGCCAGGGGACAGGGATCGAGGGGCTACACCTTC

len: 13
d_gene: -
j_gene: TRBJ2-5
v_gene: TRBV6-5
CDR3aa: CASSLRMAETQYF
CDR3nt: TGTGCCAGCAGCCTCAGGATGGCAGAGACCCAGTACTTC

len: 13
d_gene: TRBD1
j_gene: TRBJ2-3
v_gene: TRBV10-3
CDR3aa: CAITQGAADTQYF
CDR3nt: TGTGCCATCACACAGGGGGCAGCAGATACGCAGTATTTT

len: 13
d_gene: -
j_gene: TRBJ2-2
v_gene: TRBV7-7
CDR3aa: CASSARESGELFF
CDR3nt: TGTGCCAGCAGTGCCAGGGAATCCGGGGAGCTGTTTTTT

len: 15
d_gene: -
j_gene: TRBJ1-1
v_gene: TRBV5-1
CDR3aa: CASSPTGRENTEAFF
CDR3nt: TGCGCCAGCAGCCCAACCGGACGGGAGAACACTGAAGCTTTCTTT

len: 15
d_gene: TRBD1
j_gene: TRBJ2-5
v_gene: TRBV7-6
CDR3aa: CASSFRDRGWETQYF
CDR3nt: TGTGCCAGCAGCTTCCGGGACAGGGGATGGGAGACCCAGTACTTC

len: 12
d_gene: -
j_gene: TRBJ2-2
v_gene: TRBV5-1
CDR3aa: CASGKRDGELFF
CDR3nt: TGCGCCAGCGGTAAGAGAGACGGGGAGCTGTTTTTT

len: 15
d_gene: -
j_gene: TRBJ1-5
v_gene: TRBV9
CDR3aa: CASSTAGFSNQPQHF
CDR3nt: TGTGCCAGCAGCACCGCCGGGTTCAGCAATCAGCCCCAGCATTTT

len: 16
d_gene: TRBD1
j_gene: TRBJ1-4
v_gene: TRBV10-3
CDR3aa: CAISESLTGTAEKLFF
CDR3nt: TGTGCCATCAGTGAGTCCCTGACAGGGACTGCGGAAAAACTGTTTTTT

len: 16
d_gene: -
j_gene: TRBJ1-5
v_gene: TRBV6-6
CDR3aa: CASSYSGPYSNQPQHF
CDR3nt: TGTGCCAGCAGTTACTCGGGGCCTTATAGCAATCAGCCCCAGCATTTT